This T cell receptor (beta chain) was sequenced in a study of T cells after yellow fever vaccination. TCRdb re-derived calls from the 5' RACE reads in MiXCR, one entry per CDR3 protein. The table has under 400,000 distinct CDR3 sequences, more than 9% seen once. The CDR3 consists of 14 residues. Trimming shortened V by 6 bases and J by 0 bases, and 8 bases separated the two germline ends. Germline V lookup: CDR1 LNHNV, CDR2 YYDKDF (reference sequence). The V call is TRBV15, the J call TRBJ1-4, with TRBD1 as a possible D gene (6 bases). Sequencing was performed on PBMCs, taken on the day of the first yellow fever vaccination. The receptor was derived from a young man who received the YFV17D yellow fever vaccine. The CDR3 DNA reads TGTGCCACCAGTGACAGGTCAACTAATGAAAAACTGTTTTTT. Amino acid sequence: CATSDRSTNEKLFF.